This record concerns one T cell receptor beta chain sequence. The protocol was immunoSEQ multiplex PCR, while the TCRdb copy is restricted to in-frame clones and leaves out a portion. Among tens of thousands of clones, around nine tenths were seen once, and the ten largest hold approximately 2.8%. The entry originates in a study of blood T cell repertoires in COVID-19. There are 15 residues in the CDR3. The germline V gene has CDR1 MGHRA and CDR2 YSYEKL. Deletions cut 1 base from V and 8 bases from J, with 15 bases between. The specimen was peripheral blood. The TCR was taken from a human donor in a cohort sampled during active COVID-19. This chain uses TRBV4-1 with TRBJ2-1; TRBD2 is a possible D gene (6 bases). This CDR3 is CASSQVFGGSYEQFF. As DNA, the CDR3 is TGCGCCAGCAGCCAAGTATTCGGGGGATCGTATGAGCAGTTCTTC.